This T cell receptor beta chain was captured in a study of blood T cell repertoires in COVID-19. Clinical history as reported by participants underpinned cohort assignment. Exposed participants came across a COVID-19 case within 2 weeks before study entry. Trimming shortened V by 0 bases and J by 10 bases, and 10 bases separated the two germline ends. Germline V gene sequence: CDR1 MNHEY, CDR2 SVGAGI. The CDR3 runs to 14 residues. Here immunoSEQ multiplex PCR was the method, and the copy in TCRdb shows in-frame clones only, minus some. This repertoire shows about 430,000 clones, about 88% found once; its top ten account for 1.4% to 1.5%.

The source material was PBMCs or T cells enriched from blood (not recorded which). The V call is TRBV6-5, the J call TRBJ1-6; tentative D call: TRBD1 (5 bases). This TCR derives from a woman in her late teens or twenties who had been exposed to COVID-19. The CDR3 sequence: CASSYSGAGSPLHF. DNA of the CDR3: TGTGCCAGCAGTTACTCTGGGGCAGGGTCACCCCTCCACTTT.